These 28 T cell receptor beta chains originate from one sample sequenced in a study of CD8+ T cells in alopecia areata. Treatment defined: oral pan-JAK inhibitor, 5-10 mg twice daily. As the sequencing template, cDNA was produced by extracting RNA and reverse transcribing it. Assay: immunoSEQ multiplex PCR; the TCRdb copy retains only in-frame clones and omits some. Of about 74,000 clones detected, approximately 30% appear once; the ten largest clones hold 14% to 15%. The material was CD8+ T cells sorted from blood, obtained at week 4, from a patient treated with tofacitinib. The source is a human donor with alopecia areata.

This clone turned up a few times. The CDR3 spells CASSIGIAEAFF. Written as DNA, the CDR3 is TGTGCCAGTAGTATCGGGATTGCTGAAGCTTTCTTT. This rearrangement joins TRBV19 to TRBJ1-1; D gene uncertain. This CDR3 contains 12 residues. V dropped 3 bases and J dropped 6 bases, with 8 bases sitting between them. Germline lookup yields CDR1 LNHDA and CDR2 SQIVND (reference sequence).

This clone has a count of ten or more. The chain couples TRBV7-9 to TRBJ1-1, with a tentative D call TRBD1 (6 bases). Germline CDR1 is SEHNR and CDR2 is FQNEAQ (reference sequence). This CDR3 has 14 amino acids. V was cut by 5 bases and J by 5 bases, with 15 bases left in between. DNA of the CDR3: TGTGCCAGCAGCCGATCCGGACAGAGGACTGAAGCTTTCTTT. Its protein is CASSRSGQRTEAFF.

This clone was found many times. This chain links TRBV4-1 with TRBJ2-3; 11 nucleotides line up with TRBD2. After removal of 1 base from V and 4 bases from J, the junction contained 4 bases not matched to a gene. Germline V gene sequence: CDR1 MGHRA, CDR2 YSYEKL. The CDR3 is 16 residues long. The CDR3 spells CASSQGLAGGPDTQYF. In DNA, the CDR3 is TGCGCCAGCAGCCAAGGGTTAGCGGGAGGGCCAGATACGCAGTATTTT.

This clone appeared a few times. Other nucleotide sequences in the sample specify the same CDR3. This chain connects TRBV29-1 to TRBJ2-7, with TRBD2 matching 8 bases. Trimming cost V 4 bases and J 4 bases; bases outside gene matches: 3. The germline V gene encodes CDR1 SQVTM and CDR2 ANQGSEA. The CDR3 length is 12 residues. The CDR3 DNA is TGCAGCGTTGTCGGGAGGGCGTACGAGCAGTACTTC. Translated: CSVVGRAYEQYF.

This clone was detected only a few times. The J gene is TRBJ2-7, the V gene TRBV29-1; TRBD2 agrees at 7 bases. Unmatched junction bases numbered 12, after V lost 4 bases and J lost 6 bases. Germline CDR1 reads SQVTM; CDR2 reads ANQGSEA. This CDR3 spans 14 amino acids. The DNA of the CDR3 is TGCAGCGTTGTTGACGGGAGGAGTTTCTCCGAGCAGTACTTC. Translating gives CSVVDGRSFSEQYF.

There are many counts of this clone. This sample also contains other DNA sequences that code for the same CDR3. The chain carries TRBV2 and TRBJ1-1; 7 bases fit TRBD1. This CDR3 comprises 14 residues. Losses at the gene ends were 3 bases for V and 5 bases for J; bases not matched to a gene: 6. Germline-derived CDR1 and CDR2 are SNHLY and FYNNEI. The CDR3 coding sequence is TGTGCCAGCAGTGACGAGGGGGCGAGGACTGAAGCTTTCTTT. Amino acid sequence: CASSDEGARTEAFF.

This chain links TRBV7-2 with TRBJ1-1; 9 nucleotides align to TRBD1. With V trimmed by 3 bases and J by 2 bases, 4 bases remained unmatched. The CDR3 length is 15 residues. The germline V gene has CDR1 SGHTA and CDR2 FQGNSA. CDR3 residues: CASSLIQGANTEAFF. The DNA of the CDR3 is TGTGCCAGCAGCTTGATACAGGGGGCCAACACTGAAGCTTTCTTT.

The chain is built from TRBV4-1 and TRBJ2-7, with D possibly called TRBD1 or TRBD2 (5 bases each). The CDR3 consists of 11 residues. The V gene's germline CDR1 is MGHRA and CDR2 YSYEKL. The V and J ends lost 8 bases and 4 bases respectively, with 9 bases between them. CDR3 protein: CASGGGYEQYF. The CDR3 bases are TGCGCCAGCGGGGGTGGGTACGAGCAGTACTTC.

This clone came up a few times. This chain connects TRBV4-2 to TRBJ2-1; 7 bases match TRBD2. The CDR3 runs 15 residues. The V gene end was trimmed by 7 bases and the J gene end by 7 bases; junction bases not matched to a gene: 13. Germline V lookup: CDR1 LGHNA, CDR2 YNFKEQ. The CDR3 spells CASTSGTITVNEQFF. CDR3 bases: TGTGCCAGCACGTCCGGGACTATAACGGTTAATGAGCAGTTCTTC.

The sample holds a few counts of this clone. The chain recombines TRBV29-1 with TRBJ2-1; D may correspond to TRBD1 or TRBD2 (5 bases each). The CDR3 has 14 amino acids. V was clipped by 3 bases and J by 3 bases, with 12 bases between them. Germline CDR1 SQVTM, CDR2 ANQGSEA. The CDR3 DNA follows: TGCAGCGTTGAGGGGGAAACCATCTACAATGAGCAGTTCTTC. Protein product: CSVEGETIYNEQFF.

This clone was picked up a small number of times. The genes are TRBV28 and TRBJ2-3, with a possible D match to TRBD2 (5 bases). The V and J ends lost 6 bases and 4 bases respectively, with 17 bases between them. Germline CDR1 and CDR2: MDHEN and SYDVKM. The CDR3 contains 15 residues. In nucleotides, the CDR3 is TGTGCCAGCAGCCCTGGGCGGGTGCGGTCAGATACGCAGTATTTT. Its translation: CASSPGRVRSDTQYF.

This clone has ten or more counts. This rearrangement joins TRBV7-8 to TRBJ2-1; D possibly corresponds to TRBD1 (6 bases). The CDR3 is 13 amino acids. CDR1 is SGHVS, CDR2 FQNEAQ, per germline. Trimming pared 4 bases from V and 10 bases from J, leaving 14 bases between. The CDR3 region is CASSSHRDTEQFF. CDR3 coding DNA: TGTGCCAGCAGCTCTCACCGGGACACAGAGCAGTTCTTC. Full variable domain (remainder filled in from reference TRBV7-8 and TRBJ2-1): GAGVSQSPRYKVAKRGQDVALRCDPISGHVSLFWYQQALGQGPEFLTYFQNEAQLDKSGLPSDRFFAERPEGSVSTLKIQRTQQEDSAVYLCASSSHRDTEQFFGPGTRLTVL.

A few counts support this clone. The CDR3 protein is CASSGYPTEGYTF. The DNA of the CDR3 is TGTGCCAGCAGTGGCTACCCCACTGAGGGCTACACCTTC. The chain uses TRBV6-5 and TRBJ1-2; D remains unclear. Germline assignment: CDR1 MNHEY and CDR2 SVGAGI. V was pared by 5 bases and J by 8 bases, with 15 bases between. CDR3 length: 13 amino acids.

CDR3 nucleotide sequence: TGCAGCGTTGACCATGGGGGGGACGCCGATCCCTATGGCTACACCTTC. Translated, it gives CSVDHGGDADPYGYTF. The chain is built from TRBV29-1 and TRBJ1-2, with D maybe TRBD1 (5 bases). Germline V gene sequence: CDR1 SQVTM, CDR2 ANQGSEA. V was cut by 3 bases and J by 4 bases, with 21 bases left in between. The CDR3 runs to 16 residues. Based on the CDR3 plus reference TRBV29-1 and TRBJ1-2, the full variable domain is SAVISQKPSRDICQRGTSLTIQCQVDSQVTMMFWYRQQPGQSLTLIATANQGSEATYESGFVIDKFPISRPNLTFSTLTVSNMSPEDSSIYLCSVDHGGDADPYGYTFGSGTRLTVV.

The chain employs TRBV7-9 and TRBJ2-5; weak D call: TRBD2 (5 bases). The CDR3 loop spans 13 amino acids. Germline CDR1 is SEHNR and CDR2 is FQNEAQ (reference sequence). V lost 0 bases and J lost 5, with 7 bases in between. Written as DNA, the CDR3 is TGTGCCAGCAGCTTAGCGGGGAGCGAGACCCAGTACTTC. As protein: CASSLAGSETQYF.

V is TRBV7-7 and J is TRBJ2-1; D is unclear. The germline V gene encodes CDR1 SSHAT and CDR2 FNYEAQ (reference sequence). V lost 4 bases and J 7 bases, leaving 11 bases between the germline ends. This CDR3 has 13 residues. The CDR3 DNA is TGTGCCAGCAGCTCCGGACGGAATAATGAGCAGTTCTTC. Protein sequence: CASSSGRNNEQFF.

The sample holds a few counts of this clone. The chain links TRBV27 to TRBJ2-7; 11 bases map to TRBD2. The V and J ends lost 8 bases and 5 bases, in that order; junction bases with no gene match: 8. Germline-derived CDR1 and CDR2 are MNHEY and SMNVEV (reference sequence). The CDR3 contains 14 residues. Here the CDR3 DNA reads TGTGCCAGCCAGCTAGCGGGAGGTTCGGACGAGCAGTACTTC. Protein product: CASQLAGGSDEQYF.

This clone turned up a few times. This rearrangement joins TRBV28 to TRBJ2-7, with D possibly matching TRBD1 (6 bases). The CDR3 covers 13 residues. Germline loops: CDR1 MDHEN, CDR2 SYDVKM. V shed 5 bases and J shed 7 bases, with 15 bases lying between them. CDR3 coding DNA: TGTGCCAGCAGTCGCCAGGGGTTCTGGGAGCAGTACTTC. This encodes CASSRQGFWEQYF.

The sample holds many counts of this clone. This chain links TRBV6-1 with TRBJ2-1; no reliable D call. Germline V gene data show CDR1 as MNHNS and CDR2 as SASEGT. Trimming removed 2 bases from V and 9 bases from J, with 5 bases in between. The length of the CDR3 is 11 residues. CDR3 nucleotide sequence: TGTGCCAGCAGTGAACTGTTTGAGCAGTTCTTC. Protein sequence: CASSELFEQFF.

This clone was seen a few times. The V and J genes are TRBV27 and TRBJ1-1; 8 bases match TRBD1. The V and J ends lost 6 bases and 7 bases, in that order; junction bases with no gene match: 7. In germline, CDR1 is MNHEY, CDR2 SMNVEV (reference sequence). This CDR3 contains 13 residues. CDR3 in amino acids: CASSFTGQGEAFF. The CDR3 DNA reads TGTGCCAGCAGCTTTACCGGACAGGGTGAAGCTTTCTTT.

CDR3 sequence: CASSSVSTGLGSHGYTF. The CDR3 DNA reads TGTGCCAGCAGCTCGGTGTCCACAGGGTTGGGGAGTCATGGCTACACCTTC. The chain links TRBV7-9 to TRBJ1-2, with TRBD1 as a possible D gene (6 bases). The CDR3 runs 17 residues. Trimming stripped 4 bases from V and 6 bases from J, with 24 bases between. Germline V CDR1 and CDR2: SEHNR, FQNEAQ (reference sequence).

This clone has only a few counts. The chain carries TRBV9 and TRBJ1-1; the match to TRBD1 covers 10 bases. CDR1 SGDLS and CDR2 YYNGEE come from the germline V gene. Trimming cost V 3 bases and J 4 bases; bases outside gene matches: 3. The CDR3 is 14 amino acids. The chain's CDR3 is CASSARDRGTEAFF. The CDR3 region has the DNA TGTGCCAGCAGCGCCCGGGACAGGGGCACTGAAGCTTTCTTT.

This clone was seen only a few times. This rearrangement joins TRBV4-3 to TRBJ1-1, with D possibly TRBD1 on 6 matching bases. The CDR3 contains 15 residues. CDR1 is LGHNA and CDR2 is YSLEER in the germline V gene. V shed 3 bases and J shed 3 bases, with 14 bases lying between them. The CDR3: CASSHRGAKYTEAFF. The CDR3 DNA reads as TGCGCCAGCAGCCATCGGGGGGCTAAGTACACTGAAGCTTTCTTT.

V and J are TRBV4-1 and TRBJ2-7, with unresolved D. Trimming left V 1 base short and J 1 base short, with 11 bases between. CDR1 MGHRA and CDR2 YSYEKL come from the germline V gene. The CDR3 contains 15 residues. The CDR3 region has the DNA TGCGCCAGCAGCCAAGTAGTGGACGCTTCCTACGAGCAGTACTTC. Residues: CASSQVVDASYEQYF.

This clone was seen a handful of times. The chain carries TRBV19 and TRBJ2-2; 7 bases align to TRBD2. Germline CDR1 LNHDA, CDR2 SQIVND (reference sequence). CDR3 length: 13 amino acids. Trimming at V came to 5 bases and at J to 7 bases, leaving 4 bases not matched to a gene. The CDR3: CASSPQRGGELFF. The CDR3 DNA is TGTGCCAGTAGTCCCCAGCGGGGCGGGGAGCTGTTTTTT. Complete variable domain (other parts from reference TRBV19 and TRBJ2-2): DGGITQSPKYLFRKEGQNVTLSCEQNLNHDAMYWYRQDPGQGLRLIYYSQIVNDFQKGDIAEGYSVSREKKESFPLTVTSAQKNPTAFYLCASSPQRGGELFFGEGSRLTVL.

CDR3 residues: CSVKQGSPEQYF. CDR3 DNA sequence: TGCAGCGTCAAGCAGGGTTCCCCCGAGCAGTACTTC. The rearrangement joins TRBV29-1 to TRBJ2-7, with TRBD1 as a possible D gene (5 bases). Germline assignment: CDR1 SQVTM and CDR2 ANQGSEA. The CDR3 consists of 12 residues. The V and J ends lost 6 bases and 6 bases respectively, with 15 bases between them.

The chain joins TRBV5-4 to TRBJ2-7; TRBD2 agrees at 8 bases. Germline V lookup: CDR1 SGHNT, CDR2 YYREEE (reference sequence). Germline trimming cut 2 bases from V and 1 base from J; bases unmatched to any gene: 20. CDR3 length: 20 amino acids. CDR3 DNA sequence: TGTGCCAGCAGCTTTTATTTGGGACGGGAGGGCCGATTGTTGTCCTACGAGCAGTACTTC. Its translation: CASSFYLGREGRLLSYEQYF.

This clone was seen a few times. This chain uses TRBV29-1 with TRBJ1-2; D is perhaps TRBD1 (5 bases). V gave up 8 bases and J gave up 0 bases, with 13 bases separating them. Germline V lookup: CDR1 SQVTM, CDR2 ANQGSEA. The CDR3 is 13 residues long. The CDR3 DNA is TGCAGCCTTTGGGACGAGTCTAACTATGGCTACACCTTC. Its translation is CSLWDESNYGYTF.